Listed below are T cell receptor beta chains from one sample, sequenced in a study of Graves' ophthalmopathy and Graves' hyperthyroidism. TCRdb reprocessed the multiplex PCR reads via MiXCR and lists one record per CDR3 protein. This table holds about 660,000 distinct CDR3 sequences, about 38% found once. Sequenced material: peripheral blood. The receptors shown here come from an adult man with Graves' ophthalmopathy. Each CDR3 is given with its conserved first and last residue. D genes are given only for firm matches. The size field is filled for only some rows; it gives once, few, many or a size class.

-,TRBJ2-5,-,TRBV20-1,CSAIGTQYF,TGCAGTGCTATTGGGACCCAGTACTTC
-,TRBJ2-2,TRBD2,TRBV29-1,CSVEGTSGELFF,TGCAGCGTTGAAGGGACTAGCGGGGAGCTGTTTTTT
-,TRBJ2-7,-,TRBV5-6,CASSRGQGTGEQYF,TGTGCCAGCAGCCGAGGGCAGGGCACAGGCGAGCAGTACTTC
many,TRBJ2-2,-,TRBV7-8,CASSLRRDSRGELFF,TGTGCCAGCAGCTTAAGGCGGGACAGTCGTGGGGAGCTGTTTTTT
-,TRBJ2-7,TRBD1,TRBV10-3,CAISSGQGAGEQYF,TGTGCCATCAGTTCGGGACAGGGGGCTGGAGAGCAGTACTTC
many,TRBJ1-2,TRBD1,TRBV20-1,CSARDPGQGYGYTF,TGCAGTGCTAGGGATCCGGGACAGGGCTATGGCTACACCTTC
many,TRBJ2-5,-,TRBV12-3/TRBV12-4,CASSPPATQETQYF,TGTGCCAGCAGTCCCCCGGCGACTCAAGAGACCCAGTACTTC
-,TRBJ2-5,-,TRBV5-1,CASSLAALQETQYF,TGCGCCAGCAGCTTGGCGGCGTTACAAGAGACCCAGTACTTC
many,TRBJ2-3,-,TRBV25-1,CASSVADSTDTQYF,TGTGCCAGCAGTGTGGCGGACAGCACAGATACGCAGTATTTT
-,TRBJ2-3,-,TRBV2,CASSDQAAHTDTQYF,TGTGCCAGCAGTGATCAAGCGGCCCACACAGATACGCAGTATTTT
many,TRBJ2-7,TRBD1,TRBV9,CASSNRDSPSYEQYF,TGTGCCAGCAGCAACCGGGACAGCCCCTCCTACGAGCAGTACTTC
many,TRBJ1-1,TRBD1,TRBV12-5,CASGLQGAYTEAFF,TGTGCTAGTGGTTTACAGGGGGCGTACACTGAAGCTTTCTTT
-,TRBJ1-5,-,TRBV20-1,CSAPGGNQPQHF,TGCAGTGCACCAGGGGGCAATCAGCCCCAGCATTTT
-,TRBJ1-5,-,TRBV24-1,CATSLRYSNQPQHF,TGTGCCACCAGTCTCAGGTATAGCAATCAGCCCCAGCATTTT
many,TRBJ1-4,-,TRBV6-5,CASSVRENEKLFF,TGTGCCAGCAGTGTCAGGGAAAATGAAAAACTGTTTTTT
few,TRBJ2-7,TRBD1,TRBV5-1,CASSRLRDGGTGPSEQYF,TGCGCCAGCAGCCGCCTCCGGGACGGAGGGACAGGTCCTTCCGAGCAGTACTTC
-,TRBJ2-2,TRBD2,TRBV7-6,CASSYGTSGTGELFF,TGTGCCAGCAGCTATGGGACTAGCGGCACCGGGGAGCTGTTTTTT
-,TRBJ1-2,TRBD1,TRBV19,CAINRGSGYTF,TGTGCCATCAACAGGGGTTCTGGCTACACCTTC
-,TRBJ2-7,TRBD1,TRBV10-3,CAISSSTGGSYEQYF,TGTGCCATCAGCAGCTCGACAGGGGGATCCTACGAGCAGTACTTC
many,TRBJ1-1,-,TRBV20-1,CSASNTRGTTEAFF,TGCAGTGCTAGTAACACCCGAGGAACCACTGAAGCTTTCTTT
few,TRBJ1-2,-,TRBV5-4,CASSLERRRDYGYTF,TGTGCCAGCAGCTTGGAGCGCCGGAGAGACTATGGCTACACCTTC
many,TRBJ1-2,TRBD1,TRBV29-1,CSVEELRVSGQGRGYTF,TGCAGCGTTGAAGAACTCCGGGTTTCGGGACAGGGACGCGGCTACACCTTC
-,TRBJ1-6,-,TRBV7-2,CASSLGGAGGPTLHF,TGTGCCAGCAGCTTAGGGGGAGCGGGGGGGCCGACCCTCCACTTT
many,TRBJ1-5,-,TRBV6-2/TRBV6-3,CASSLTTDLNQPQHF,TGTGCCAGCAGCCTAACGACAGACCTCAATCAGCCCCAGCATTTT
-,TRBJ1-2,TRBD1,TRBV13,CASRGSTGALGSVHGYTF,TGTGCCAGCAGAGGATCAACAGGGGCATTGGGCTCGGTTCATGGCTACACCTTC
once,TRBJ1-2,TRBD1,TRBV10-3,CAISVQGVDYGYTF,TGTGCCATCAGTGTCCAGGGGGTCGACTATGGCTACACCTTC
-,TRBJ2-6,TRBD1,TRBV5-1,CASSPTGGNVLTF,TGCGCCAGCAGCCCAACAGGGGGCAACGTCCTGACTTTC
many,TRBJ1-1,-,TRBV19,CASSAGHTEAFF,TGTGCCAGTAGTGCCGGACATACCGAAGCTTTCTTT
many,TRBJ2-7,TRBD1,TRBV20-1,CSAMGQINYEQYF,TGCAGTGCTATGGGACAGATAAACTACGAGCAGTACTTC
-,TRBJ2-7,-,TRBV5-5,CASSLWGGQYDQYF,TGTGCCAGCAGCTTGTGGGGAGGACAGTACGATCAGTACTTC
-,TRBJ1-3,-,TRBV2,CASRSAGRTGDTIYF,TGTGCCAGCAGATCGGCAGGGCGGACTGGAGACACCATATATTTT
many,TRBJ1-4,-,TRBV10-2,CASSATNEKLFF,TGCGCCAGCAGTGCAACTAATGAAAAACTGTTTTTT
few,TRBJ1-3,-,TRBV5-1,CASSPEGSGNTIYF,TGCGCCAGCAGCCCCGAGGGTTCTGGAAACACCATATATTTT
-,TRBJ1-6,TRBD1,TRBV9,CASSEPGQGLNSPLHF,TGTGCCAGCAGCGAACCGGGACAGGGCCTAAATTCACCCCTCCACTTT
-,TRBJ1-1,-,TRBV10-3,CAIRQANTEAFF,TGTGCCATCAGACAGGCAAACACTGAAGCTTTCTTT
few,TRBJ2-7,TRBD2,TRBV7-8,CASSLRRLAGRDSSSYEQYF,TGTGCCAGCAGCTTAAGGCGACTAGCGGGACGCGACTCCAGCTCCTACGAGCAGTACTTC
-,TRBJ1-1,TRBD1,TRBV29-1,CSVTRGSTEAFF,TGCAGCGTTACCAGGGGGAGCACTGAAGCTTTCTTT
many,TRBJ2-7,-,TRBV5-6,CASSLWAGSYEQYF,TGTGCCAGCAGCTTGTGGGCCGGTTCCTACGAGCAGTACTTC
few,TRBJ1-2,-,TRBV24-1,CAWSVSAGRVYGYTF,TGTGCCTGGAGTGTAAGCGCAGGGCGTGTCTATGGCTACACCTTC
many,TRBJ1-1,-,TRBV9,CASSVGTTPLDAEAFF,TGTGCCAGCAGCGTAGGTACGACCCCACTGGACGCTGAAGCTTTCTTT
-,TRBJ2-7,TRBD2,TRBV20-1,CSAKRNGGSRYEQYF,TGCAGTGCTAAGAGGAACGGCGGGAGCAGGTACGAGCAGTACTTC
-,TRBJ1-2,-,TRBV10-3,CAISESTGTDLYGYTF,TGTGCCATCAGTGAGTCGACTGGGACGGACTTATATGGCTACACCTTC
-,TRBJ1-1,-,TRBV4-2,CANSQGGATEAFF,TGTGCCAACAGCCAAGGTGGGGCGACTGAAGCTTTCTTT
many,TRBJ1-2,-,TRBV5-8,CASSFDSLGYTF,TGTGCCAGCAGCTTCGACAGTCTCGGCTACACCTTC
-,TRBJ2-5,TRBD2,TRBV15,CATSAGGASETQYF,TGTGCCACCAGCGCGGGAGGGGCGTCGGAGACCCAGTACTTC
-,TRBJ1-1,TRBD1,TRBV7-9,CASSSGQGSNTEAFF,TGTGCCAGCAGCTCGGGACAGGGCAGTAACACTGAAGCTTTCTTT